The 7 T cell receptor beta chains in this list originate from one sample, sequenced in a study of T cells expressing NK-cell markers. TCRdb derives one entry per CDR3 protein from the 5' RACE reads, leaving out DNA. The listing records approximately 460,000 distinct CDR3 sequences. Sequencing was done on a sample of blood T cells: a sorted CD56 or NKG2C T cell subset, CD4+ or CD8+ T cells, or bulk PBMC T cells (not recorded which). Receptors were obtained from a woman aged 18-69 years in good health.

This sequence joins TRBV10-3 and TRBJ1-3. Looked up from germline, CDR1 is ENHRY and CDR2 is SYGVKD. This CDR3 has 17 residues. CDR3 protein: CAISESQLRFSGNTIYF.

V gene TRBV12-3 or TRBV12-4 combines with J gene TRBJ2-1. This CDR3 contains 12 residues. The CDR3: CASSNLPNEQFF.

This rearrangement joins TRBV5-1 to TRBJ2-1. CDR1 and CDR2 from the germline V gene are SGHRS and YFSETQ. The CDR3 sequence is 13 residues long. CDR3 residues: CASSLVGVPEQFF.

The J gene is TRBJ2-1, the V gene TRBV7-2; with no DNA, the TCRdb D assignment of TRBD1 cannot be verified. The CDR3 runs 13 residues. Germline V lookup: CDR1 SGHTA, CDR2 FQGNSA. CDR3 in amino acids: CASSLERDNEQFF.

The chain has TRBV19 and TRBJ2-2; TCRdb designates TRBD1, a call that cannot be tested without DNA. The CDR3 spans 16 residues. CDR1 is LNHDA, CDR2 SQIVND, per germline (reference sequence). The CDR3 loop is CASSIMGARSTGELFF. Together with reference TRBV19 and TRBJ2-2, the CDR3 gives the full variable domain: DGGITQSPKYLFRKEGQNVTLSCEQNLNHDAMYWYRQDPGQGLRLIYYSQIVNDFQKGDIAEGYSVSREKKESFPLTVTSAQKNPTAFYLCASSIMGARSTGELFFGEGSRLTVL.

The chain uses TRBV20-1 and TRBJ2-1; TCRdb picks TRBD2, but there is no DNA to check that call. Germline lookup yields CDR1 DFQATT and CDR2 SNEGSKA (reference sequence). The length of the CDR3 is 13 residues. CDR3 protein: CSAYPSGNNEQFF.

The chain has TRBV6-5 and TRBJ1-1. From germline, CDR1 is MNHEY and CDR2 SVGAGI. The CDR3 is 15 residues long. CDR3 sequence reads: CASSYAGYLNTEAFF.